This T cell receptor beta chain derives from a study of blood T cell repertoires in COVID-19. For the study at large: Donors in the United States, Italy and Spain gave samples during acute or convalescent COVID-19.

The protocol was immunoSEQ multiplex PCR, while the TCRdb copy is restricted to in-frame clones and leaves out a portion. There are 35,000 to 50,000 clones in the sample; about 85% occur only once, and about 13% lies in the top ten. Germline CDR1 and CDR2: GTSNPN and SVGIG (reference sequence). The CDR3 has 18 amino acids. V was clipped by 0 bases and J by 4 bases; unmatched bases: 12. This rearrangement joins TRBV30 to TRBJ2-5; 12 nucleotides line up with TRBD2. The receptor's source is a woman between 65 and 79 years old in a cohort sampled during active COVID-19. Sample: peripheral blood. In DNA, the CDR3 is TGTGCCTGGAGTGTAGAATACAGGACGGGACTAGCGGGAGAGACCCAGTACTTC. Protein product: CAWSVEYRTGLAGETQYF. Looking up the rest from reference TRBV30 and TRBJ2-5 gives the full variable domain: SQTIHQWPATLVQPVGSPLSLECTVEGTSNPNLYWYRQAAGRGLQLLFYSVGIGQISSEVPQNLSASRPQDRQFILSSKKLLLSDSGFYLCAWSVEYRTGLAGETQYFGPGTRLLVL.